The rows below give T cell receptor beta chains drawn from one sample of a study of cytomegalovirus exposure and HLA in healthy donors. TCRdb keeps only in-frame clones here, not all; method: immunoSEQ multiplex PCR. The repertoire has fewer than 200,000 clones, about 79% of them found once; the top ten carry over 0.95%. Source material: PBMCs. These receptors were taken from a woman in her 50s in good health and CMV-seropositive. CDR3s include the opening cysteine and the closing phenylalanine or tryptophan. Fields, in order: V gene, clone size, CDR3 protein. Clone size is given for some rows only: seen once, a few or many times, or a class if the clone is expanded.

V gene: TRBV28; clone size: -; CDR3 protein: CASSPTGTVNEKLFF
V gene: TRBV2; clone size: -; CDR3 protein: CASSEAGDSYTEAFF
V gene: TRBV4-2; clone size: -; CDR3 protein: CASSQDASGRSNTGELFF
V gene: TRBV13; clone size: once; CDR3 protein: CASSIKRGLSTDTQYF
V gene: TRBV13; clone size: -; CDR3 protein: CASSLGRGLTEAFF
V gene: TRBV11-2; clone size: -; CDR3 protein: CASSLDTRSYEQYF
V gene: TRBV2; clone size: -; CDR3 protein: CASSPLTVNYGYTF
V gene: TRBV19; clone size: -; CDR3 protein: CASSLDRGPFITEAFF
V gene: TRBV6-6; clone size: -; CDR3 protein: CASSSQDRGETQYF
V gene: TRBV4-1; clone size: -; CDR3 protein: CASTRGQNTGELFF
V gene: TRBV9; clone size: -; CDR3 protein: CASSPLSGSPAKQYF
V gene: TRBV19; clone size: -; CDR3 protein: CASSTRQVYGYTF
V gene: TRBV7-2; clone size: -; CDR3 protein: CASSARTSGSYEQYF
V gene: TRBV7-2; clone size: -; CDR3 protein: CASSFLARNTGELFF
V gene: TRBV5-6; clone size: -; CDR3 protein: CASSGWQVTNTEAFF
V gene: TRBV10-1; clone size: -; CDR3 protein: CASSPLGTASTDTQYF
V gene: TRBV2; clone size: -; CDR3 protein: CASSKTLGGGGDTQYF
V gene: TRBV6-6; clone size: few; CDR3 protein: CASSYEGNLNTEAFF
V gene: TRBV7-8; clone size: -; CDR3 protein: CASSLGWSSPLHF
V gene: TRBV4-3; clone size: -; CDR3 protein: CASSQDRGRSYGYTF
V gene: TRBV25-1; clone size: once; CDR3 protein: CASSLPGGSYNEQFF
V gene: TRBV10-1; clone size: -; CDR3 protein: CASSDLTGSRRETQYF
V gene: TRBV28; clone size: -; CDR3 protein: CASSGTGLYGYTF
V gene: TRBV7-9; clone size: -; CDR3 protein: CASSYRGNNEQFF
V gene: TRBV7-2; clone size: -; CDR3 protein: CASSFDRYNQPQHF
V gene: TRBV4-1; clone size: -; CDR3 protein: CASSPQTPPLSNQPQHF
V gene: TRBV9; clone size: -; CDR3 protein: CASSTPGTGTSGGGTGELFF
V gene: TRBV5-4; clone size: -; CDR3 protein: CASSPLSGRAHEQYF
V gene: TRBV7-2; clone size: -; CDR3 protein: CASTQSPGRLETQYF
V gene: TRBV5-1; clone size: -; CDR3 protein: CASSLGTGDHYEQYF
V gene: TRBV4-1; clone size: -; CDR3 protein: CASSRAGGQETQYF
V gene: TRBV5-4; clone size: -; CDR3 protein: CASSLGLSVEFF
V gene: TRBV20-1; clone size: -; CDR3 protein: CSAKDGEAFF
V gene: TRBV27; clone size: -; CDR3 protein: CASSLPGQGFYEQYF
V gene: TRBV9; clone size: -; CDR3 protein: CASSFRQGQGEKLFF
V gene: TRBV25-1; clone size: -; CDR3 protein: CASSDTGTGGYEQYF
V gene: TRBV10-2; clone size: -; CDR3 protein: CASSLRQGTGANVLTF
V gene: TRBV2; clone size: -; CDR3 protein: CASSDAGGTPTDTQYF
V gene: TRBV7-2; clone size: -; CDR3 protein: CASSKTTLARDTQYF
V gene: TRBV2; clone size: -; CDR3 protein: CASSELRQEQYF
V gene: TRBV13; clone size: -; CDR3 protein: CASSLGLQGDGYTF
V gene: TRBV5-1; clone size: -; CDR3 protein: CASSWGQDAYEQYF
V gene: TRBV4-3; clone size: -; CDR3 protein: CASSPRGQGVGELFF
V gene: TRBV2; clone size: -; CDR3 protein: CASSGQGGNQPQHF
V gene: TRBV4-1; clone size: -; CDR3 protein: CASSQGSTGDSNQPQHF
V gene: TRBV7-8; clone size: few; CDR3 protein: CASGGVNYGYTF
V gene: TRBV4-1; clone size: -; CDR3 protein: CASSTGDSNQPQHF
V gene: TRBV7-9; clone size: -; CDR3 protein: CASSSHEGGGTDTQYF
V gene: TRBV2; clone size: few; CDR3 protein: CASSPQLAGGTDTQYF
V gene: TRBV19; clone size: -; CDR3 protein: CASSTSGSGETQYF
V gene: TRBV5-1; clone size: -; CDR3 protein: CASSSELNTEAFF
V gene: TRBV10-3; clone size: few; CDR3 protein: CAISEQGPNQPQHF
V gene: TRBV5-1; clone size: -; CDR3 protein: CASSPGQTQQYF
V gene: TRBV28; clone size: once; CDR3 protein: CASSSAPGTGGGYGYTF
V gene: TRBV15; clone size: -; CDR3 protein: CATSRGPDTVVDTQYF
V gene: TRBV2; clone size: -; CDR3 protein: CASSEGSGFGNTIYF
V gene: TRBV2; clone size: -; CDR3 protein: CASSVDTNQPQHF